This paragraph covers one T cell receptor (beta chain) sequence. Its antigen remains unidentified. The data are from a study of cytomegalovirus exposure and HLA in healthy donors. As for the study in general: An analysis done earlier identified 117 million unique TCR beta sequences from approximately 200 million T cells. Genetic ancestry analysis placed under 90% of the 400 or so donors that were genotyped in the Caucasian-associated cluster. General observations from the study: A missense DCLRE1C variant was associated with V- and J-gene trimming of TCR beta chains in a later analysis, and an independent cohort replicated the association. Presence/absence analyses assumed roughly uniform sequencing depth across donors.

The PCR ran on 60 Vbeta and 13 Jbeta primers. Produced via immunoSEQ multiplex PCR; TCRdb's table is partial and in-frame only. The data show about 100,000 clones, roughly 80% seen once. Germline lookup yields CDR1 SGHTA and CDR2 FQGNSA. There are 17 residues in the CDR3. V was pared by 4 bases and J by 0 bases, with 9 bases of the junction left unmatched. The material sequenced was PBMCs. The chain couples TRBV7-2 to TRBJ2-7, with 10 bases lining up with TRBD1. The source of this sequence is a man aged 35 to 55 in good health and CMV-seropositive. The CDR3 is CASSSPLRQGASYEQYF. The CDR3 DNA reads as TGTGCCAGCAGCTCACCCTTAAGACAGGGGGCCTCCTACGAGCAGTACTTC.